The source of this TCR beta chain is a study of technical replicates of blood from a handful of donors. The V gene end was trimmed by 4 bases and the J gene end by 10 bases; junction bases not matched to a gene: 10. Germline V lookup: CDR1 SGHRS, CDR2 YFSETQ. The CDR3 is 15 amino acids. Assay: immunoSEQ multiplex PCR; the TCRdb copy retains only in-frame clones and omits some. Here the sample spans over 60,000 clones, roughly 93% being singletons. The rearrangement uses TRBV5-1 and TRBJ2-1; 11 nucleotides align to TRBD1. Sequencing was carried out using T cells isolated from PBMCs. This sequence was found in a human donor in good health. DNA for the CDR3: TGCGCCAGCAGCATCGCTGGACAGGGGGCGGAAGAGCAGTTCTTC. Its translation is CASSIAGQGAEEQFF.